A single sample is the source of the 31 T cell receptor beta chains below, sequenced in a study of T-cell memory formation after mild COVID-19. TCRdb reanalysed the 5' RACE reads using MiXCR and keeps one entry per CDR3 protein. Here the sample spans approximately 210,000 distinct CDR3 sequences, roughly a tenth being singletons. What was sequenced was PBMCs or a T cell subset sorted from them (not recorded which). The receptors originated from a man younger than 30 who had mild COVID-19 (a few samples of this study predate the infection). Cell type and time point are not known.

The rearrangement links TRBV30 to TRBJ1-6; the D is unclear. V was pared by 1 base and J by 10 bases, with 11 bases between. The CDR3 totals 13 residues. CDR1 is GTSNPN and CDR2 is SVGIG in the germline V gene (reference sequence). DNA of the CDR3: TGTGCCTGGAGTGACGAGGGTCGGTCACCCCTCCACTTT. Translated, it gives CAWSDEGRSPLHF.

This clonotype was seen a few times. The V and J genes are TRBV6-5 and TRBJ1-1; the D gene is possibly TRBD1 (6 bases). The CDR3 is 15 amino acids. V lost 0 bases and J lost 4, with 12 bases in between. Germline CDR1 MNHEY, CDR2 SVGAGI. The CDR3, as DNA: TGTGCCAGCAGTTACTCGGGGCAGGGGTCCACTGAAGCTTTCTTT. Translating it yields CASSYSGQGSTEAFF.

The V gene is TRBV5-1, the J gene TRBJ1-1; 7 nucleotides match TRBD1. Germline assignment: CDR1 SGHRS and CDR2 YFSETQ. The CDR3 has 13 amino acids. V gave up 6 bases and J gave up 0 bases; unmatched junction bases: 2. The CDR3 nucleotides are TGCGCCAGCAAAGGACAGGTGAACACTGAAGCTTTCTTT. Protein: CASKGQVNTEAFF.

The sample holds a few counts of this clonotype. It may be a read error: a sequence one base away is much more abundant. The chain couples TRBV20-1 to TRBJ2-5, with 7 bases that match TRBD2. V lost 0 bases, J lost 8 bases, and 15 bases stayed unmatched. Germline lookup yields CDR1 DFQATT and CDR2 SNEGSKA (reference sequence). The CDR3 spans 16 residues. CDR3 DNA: TGCAGTGCTAGAGATCCTGGGGGAGTGGGGGAGGGAACCCAGTACTTC. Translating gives CSARDPGGVGEGTQYF.

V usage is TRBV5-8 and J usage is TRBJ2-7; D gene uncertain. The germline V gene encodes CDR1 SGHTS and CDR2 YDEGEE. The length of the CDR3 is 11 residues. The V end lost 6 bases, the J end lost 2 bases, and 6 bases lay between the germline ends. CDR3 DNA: TGTGCCAGCATTGGAGCCTACGAGCAGTACGTC. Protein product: CASIGAYEQYV.

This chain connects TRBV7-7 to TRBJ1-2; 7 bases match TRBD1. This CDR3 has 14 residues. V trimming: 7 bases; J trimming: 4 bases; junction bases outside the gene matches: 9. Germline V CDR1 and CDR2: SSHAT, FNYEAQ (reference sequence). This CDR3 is CASNPMAGGYGYTF. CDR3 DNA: TGTGCCAGCAACCCTATGGCAGGGGGCTATGGCTACACCTTC.

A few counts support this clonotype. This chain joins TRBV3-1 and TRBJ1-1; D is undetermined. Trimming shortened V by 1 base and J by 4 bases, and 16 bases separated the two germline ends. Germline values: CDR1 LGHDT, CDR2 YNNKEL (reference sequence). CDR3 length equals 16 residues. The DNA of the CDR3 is TGTGCCAGCAGCCAAGGGAGGTGGGGTCTTGGCACTGAAGCTTTCTTT. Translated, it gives CASSQGRWGLGTEAFF.

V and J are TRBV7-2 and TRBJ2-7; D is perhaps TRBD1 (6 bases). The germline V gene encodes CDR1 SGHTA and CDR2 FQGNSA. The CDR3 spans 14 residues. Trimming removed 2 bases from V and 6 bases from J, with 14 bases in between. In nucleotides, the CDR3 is TGTGCCAGCAGCTTATCAGGGGTTCTGGGCGAGCAGTACGTC. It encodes CASSLSGVLGEQYV.

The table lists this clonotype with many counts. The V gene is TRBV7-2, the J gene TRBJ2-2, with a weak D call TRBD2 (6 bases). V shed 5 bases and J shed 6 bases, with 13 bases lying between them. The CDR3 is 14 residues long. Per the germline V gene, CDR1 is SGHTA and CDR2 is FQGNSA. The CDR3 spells CASSRDSFPGELFF. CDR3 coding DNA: TGTGCCAGCAGCCGGGACTCCTTCCCCGGGGAGCTGTTTTTT.

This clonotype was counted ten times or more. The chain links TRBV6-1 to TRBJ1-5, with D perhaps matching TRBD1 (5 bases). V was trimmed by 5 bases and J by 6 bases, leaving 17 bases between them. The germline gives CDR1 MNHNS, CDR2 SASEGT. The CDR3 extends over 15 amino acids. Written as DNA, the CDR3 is TGTGCCAGCAGTCCGGGGCTCCCCCAAGGTCAGCCCCAGCATTTT. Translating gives CASSPGLPQGQPQHF.

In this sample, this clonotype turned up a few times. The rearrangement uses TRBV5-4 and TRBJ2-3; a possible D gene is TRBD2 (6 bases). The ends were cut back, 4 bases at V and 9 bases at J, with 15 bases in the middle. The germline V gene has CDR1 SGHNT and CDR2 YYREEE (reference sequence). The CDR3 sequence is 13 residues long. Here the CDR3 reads CASSQTSSDTQYF. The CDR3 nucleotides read TGTGCCAGCAGCCAGACTAGTTCTGACACGCAGTATTTT.

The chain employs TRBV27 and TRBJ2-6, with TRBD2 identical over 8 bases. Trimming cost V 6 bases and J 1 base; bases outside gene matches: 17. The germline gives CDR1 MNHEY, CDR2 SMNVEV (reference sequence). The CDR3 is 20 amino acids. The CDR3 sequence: CASSPRPHSGTFSGANVLTF. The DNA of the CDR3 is TGTGCCAGCAGCCCTAGGCCCCATAGCGGGACATTTTCTGGGGCCAACGTCCTGACTTTC.

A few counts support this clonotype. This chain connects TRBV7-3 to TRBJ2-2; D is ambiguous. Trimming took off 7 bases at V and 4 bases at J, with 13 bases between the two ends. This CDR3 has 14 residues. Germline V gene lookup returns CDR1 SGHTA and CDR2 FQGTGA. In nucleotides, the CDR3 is TGTGCCAGCAACAACGGGCTTGGCACCGGGGAGCTGTTTTTT. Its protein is CASNNGLGTGELFF.

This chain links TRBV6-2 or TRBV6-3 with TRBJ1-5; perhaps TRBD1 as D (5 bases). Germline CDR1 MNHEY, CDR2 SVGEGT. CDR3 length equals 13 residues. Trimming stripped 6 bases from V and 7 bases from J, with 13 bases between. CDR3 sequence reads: CASSNGGRQPQHF. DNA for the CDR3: TGTGCCAGCAGCAACGGGGGTAGACAGCCCCAGCATTTT.

The CDR3 region has the DNA TGTGCCAGCAGAGGAGCGGTGGGGACTGAAGCTTTCTTT. As protein: CASRGAVGTEAFF. The genes are TRBV12-3 or TRBV12-4 and TRBJ1-1; no clear D. V lost 6 bases and J lost 5, with 13 bases in between. CDR3 length equals 13 residues.

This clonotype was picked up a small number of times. CDR3 coding DNA: TGTGCCAGCAGTGAGCGGGGGGGGTACAATGAGCAGTTCTTC. It is translated as CASSERGGYNEQFF. The J gene is TRBJ2-1, the V gene TRBV12-3 or TRBV12-4; 10 bases align to TRBD2. The CDR3 spans 14 residues. After removal of 5 bases from V and 4 bases from J, the junction contained 2 bases not matched to a gene.

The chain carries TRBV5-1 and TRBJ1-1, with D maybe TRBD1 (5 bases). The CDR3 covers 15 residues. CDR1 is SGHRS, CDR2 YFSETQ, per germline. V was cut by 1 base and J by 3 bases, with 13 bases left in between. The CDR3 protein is CASSLSGGKDTEAFF. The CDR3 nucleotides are TGCGCCAGCAGCTTGAGTGGGGGGAAGGACACTGAAGCTTTCTTT.

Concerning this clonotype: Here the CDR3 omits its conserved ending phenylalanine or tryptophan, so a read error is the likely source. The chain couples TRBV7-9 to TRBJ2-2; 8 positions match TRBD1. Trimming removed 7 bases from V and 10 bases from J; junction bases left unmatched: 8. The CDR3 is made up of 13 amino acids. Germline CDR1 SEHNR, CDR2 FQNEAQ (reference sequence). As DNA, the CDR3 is TGTGCCAGCATCCGGACAGGGCTTATGGAGCTGTTTTAT. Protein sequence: CASIRTGLMELFY.

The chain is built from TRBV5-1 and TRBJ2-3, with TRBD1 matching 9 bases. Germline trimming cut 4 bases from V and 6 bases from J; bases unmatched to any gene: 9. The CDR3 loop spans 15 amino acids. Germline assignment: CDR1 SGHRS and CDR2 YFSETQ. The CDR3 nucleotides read TGCGCCAGCAGCGCGCCCGGGACAGGGTTGGATACGCAGTATTTT. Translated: CASSAPGTGLDTQYF.

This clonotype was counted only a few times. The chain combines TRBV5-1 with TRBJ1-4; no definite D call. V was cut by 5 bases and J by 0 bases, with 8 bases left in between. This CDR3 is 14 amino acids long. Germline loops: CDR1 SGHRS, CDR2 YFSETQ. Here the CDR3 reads CASRLTATNEKLFF. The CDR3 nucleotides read TGCGCCAGCAGACTCACCGCAACTAATGAAAAACTGTTTTTT.

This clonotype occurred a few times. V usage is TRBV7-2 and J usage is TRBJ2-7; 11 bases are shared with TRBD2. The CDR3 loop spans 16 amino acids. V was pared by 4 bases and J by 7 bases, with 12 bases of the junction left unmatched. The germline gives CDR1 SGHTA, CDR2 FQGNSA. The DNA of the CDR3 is TGTGCCAGCAGCTCCTTAGCGGGGGGGCCTCTGGGTGAGCAGTACTTC. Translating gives CASSSLAGGPLGEQYF. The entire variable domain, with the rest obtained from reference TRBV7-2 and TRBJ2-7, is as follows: GAGVSQSPSNKVTEKGKDVELRCDPISGHTALYWYRQSLGQGLEFLIYFQGNSAPDKSGLPSDRFSAERTGGSVSTLTIQRTQQEDSAVYLCASSSLAGGPLGEQYFGPGTRLTVT.

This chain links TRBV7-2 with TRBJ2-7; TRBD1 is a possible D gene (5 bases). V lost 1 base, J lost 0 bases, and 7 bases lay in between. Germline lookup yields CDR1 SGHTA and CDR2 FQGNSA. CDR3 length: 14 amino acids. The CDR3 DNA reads TGTGCCAGCAGCTTAGGGGGCGGCTCCTACGAGCAGTACTTC. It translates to CASSLGGGSYEQYF.

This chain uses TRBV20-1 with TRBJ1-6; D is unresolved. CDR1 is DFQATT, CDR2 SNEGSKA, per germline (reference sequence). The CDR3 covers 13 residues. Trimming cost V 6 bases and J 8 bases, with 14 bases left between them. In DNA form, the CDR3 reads TGCAGTGCCACCTCGGGATCTCATTCACCCCTCCACTTT. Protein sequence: CSATSGSHSPLHF.

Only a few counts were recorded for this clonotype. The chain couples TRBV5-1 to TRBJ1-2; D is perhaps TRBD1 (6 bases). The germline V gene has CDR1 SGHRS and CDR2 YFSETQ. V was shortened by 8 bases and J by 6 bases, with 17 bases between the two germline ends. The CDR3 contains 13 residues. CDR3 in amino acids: CASSIQGGDGYTF. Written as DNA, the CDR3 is TGCGCCAGTTCGATACAGGGAGGCGATGGCTACACCTTC.

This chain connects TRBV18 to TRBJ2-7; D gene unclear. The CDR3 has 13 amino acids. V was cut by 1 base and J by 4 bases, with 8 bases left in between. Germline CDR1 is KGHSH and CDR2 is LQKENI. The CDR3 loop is CASSPLQEYEQYV. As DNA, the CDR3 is TGTGCCAGCTCACCACTCCAGGAATACGAGCAGTACGTC.

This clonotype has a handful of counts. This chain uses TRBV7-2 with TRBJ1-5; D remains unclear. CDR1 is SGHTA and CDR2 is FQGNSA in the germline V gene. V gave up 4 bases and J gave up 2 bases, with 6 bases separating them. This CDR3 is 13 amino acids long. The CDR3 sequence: CASSSSRNQPQHF. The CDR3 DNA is TGTGCCAGCAGCTCCAGCCGCAATCAGCCCCAGCATTTT.

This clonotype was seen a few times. CDR3 bases: TGTGCCAGCAGTGAAAGCGGGGCCTCACCCTACGAGCAGTACGTC. Translated, it gives CASSESGASPYEQYV. The chain has TRBV28 and TRBJ2-7, with TRBD2 identical over 7 bases. V shed 5 bases, J shed 2 bases, and the junction held 9 bases outside the gene matches. Germline CDR1 is MDHEN and CDR2 is SYDVKM. The CDR3 runs 15 residues.

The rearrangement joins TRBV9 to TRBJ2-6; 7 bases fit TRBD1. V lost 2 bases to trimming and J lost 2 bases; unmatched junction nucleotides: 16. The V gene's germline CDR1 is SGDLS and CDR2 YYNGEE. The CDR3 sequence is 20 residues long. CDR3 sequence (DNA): TGTGCCAGCAGCGTCCCATCGATCAAGGGGGCCCTCCCTGGGGCCAACGTCCTGACTTTC. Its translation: CASSVPSIKGALPGANVLTF.

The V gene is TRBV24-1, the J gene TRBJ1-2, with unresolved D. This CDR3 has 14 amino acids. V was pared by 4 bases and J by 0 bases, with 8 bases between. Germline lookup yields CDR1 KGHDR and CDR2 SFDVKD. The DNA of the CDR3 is TGTGCCACCAGTGAGGGTTCTACTAACTATGGCTACACCTTC. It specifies CATSEGSTNYGYTF.

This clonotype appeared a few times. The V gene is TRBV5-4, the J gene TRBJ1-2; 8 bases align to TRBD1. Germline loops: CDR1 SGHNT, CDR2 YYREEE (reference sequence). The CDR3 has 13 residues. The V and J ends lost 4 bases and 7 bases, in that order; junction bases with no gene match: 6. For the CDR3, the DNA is TGTGCCAGCAGCCTGGACAGGGAATCTGGCTACACCTTC. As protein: CASSLDRESGYTF.

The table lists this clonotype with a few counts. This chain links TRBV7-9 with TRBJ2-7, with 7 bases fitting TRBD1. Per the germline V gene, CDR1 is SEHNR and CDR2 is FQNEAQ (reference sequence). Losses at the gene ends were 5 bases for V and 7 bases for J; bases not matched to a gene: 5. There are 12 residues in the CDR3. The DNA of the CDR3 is TGTGCCAGCAGCAAGACAGGGTCTGAGCAGTACGTC. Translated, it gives CASSKTGSEQYV.